What follows are 20 T cell receptor beta chains derived from one specimen sequenced in a study of human T cells and chemical hapten exposure. The time point: pre-sensitization, week 0. The treatment was: therapeutic diphenylcyclopropenone sensitization with weekly scalp DPC. TCRdb used MiXCR to reprocess the RACE reads, holding one entry per CDR3 protein. The sample carries about 98,000 distinct CDR3 sequences, 10% to 11% recorded once. The starting material was whole blood, obtained in connection with sensitization to the hapten diphenylcyclopropenone (DPC). The receptors originated from a woman aged 55-70 years with alopecia areata. Some clones in this sample may be carry-over from other donors' samples.

The chain links TRBV3-1 to TRBJ1-2; D is unresolved. V was cut by 0 bases and J by 3 bases, with 11 bases left in between. CDR1 LGHDT and CDR2 YNNKEL come from the germline V gene (reference sequence). This CDR3 comprises 15 residues. The CDR3 sequence: CASSQDRNIYYGYTF. The CDR3 DNA is TGTGCCAGCAGCCAAGACAGGAATATCTACTATGGCTACACCTTC.

This sequence joins TRBV7-3 and TRBJ2-2; possibly TRBD1 or TRBD2 for D (8 bases each). Deletions cut 5 bases from V and 2 bases from J, with 21 bases between. CDR1 SGHTA and CDR2 FQGTGA come from the germline V gene. The CDR3 length is 18 residues. CDR3 sequence: CASSPRGRGATNTGELFF. In nucleotides, the CDR3 is TGTGCCAGCAGCCCCAGGGGGCGGGGGGCAACCAACACCGGGGAGCTGTTTTTT.

In its sample, this clonotype was seen a few times. V is TRBV10-3 and J is TRBJ2-3; a possible D gene is TRBD2 (5 bases). The ends were cut back, 0 bases at V and 3 bases at J, with 7 bases in the middle. This CDR3 has 14 amino acids. Germline-derived CDR1 and CDR2 are ENHRY and SYGVKD. CDR3 sequence reads: CAISESTGTDTQYF. The CDR3, as DNA: TGTGCCATCAGTGAGTCTACGGGGACAGATACGCAGTATTTT.

This clonotype has more than one count but fewer than ten. V and J are TRBV20-1 and TRBJ1-2; D possibly corresponds to TRBD1 (5 bases). The CDR3 runs to 11 residues. Germline V gives CDR1 DFQATT, CDR2 SNEGSKA (reference sequence). V gave up 4 bases and J gave up 3 bases, with 6 bases separating them. For the CDR3, the DNA is TGCAGTGCTAAAGGGGACTATGGCTACACCTTC. It translates to CSAKGDYGYTF.

This clonotype appeared many times. At one end the junction does not follow the germline gene, possibly because of a read error. The V call is TRBV7-7, the J call TRBJ2-2; D possibly corresponds to TRBD2 (6 bases). The germline V gene encodes CDR1 SSHAT and CDR2 FNYEAQ (reference sequence). The CDR3 is made up of 15 amino acids. The CDR3 loop is CASSPSPGRSGELFF. In nucleotides, the CDR3 is TGTGCTAGCAGCCCAAGCCCGGGGAGGTCCGGGGAGCTGTTTTTT.

Ten or more counts support this clonotype. The J gene is TRBJ2-3, the V gene TRBV11-2; 12 bases are shared with TRBD2. There are 17 residues in the CDR3. CDR1 and CDR2 from the germline V gene are SGHAT and FQNNGV. After removal of 4 bases from V and 4 bases from J, the junction contained 9 bases not matched to a gene. CDR3 region: CASSSSRTSGEADTQYF. CDR3 nucleotide sequence: TGTGCCAGCAGCTCCTCCCGGACTAGCGGGGAAGCAGATACGCAGTATTTT.

This clonotype was seen many times. This chain joins TRBV2 and TRBJ1-1; D call uncertain. This CDR3 region has 14 residues. CDR1 and CDR2 from the germline V gene are SNHLY and FYNNEI. With 3 bases removed from V and 4 bases from J, the gap between germline ends came to 12 bases. The DNA of the CDR3 is TGTGCCAGCAGTGACGCCTCCTTACTCACTGAAGCTTTCTTT. As protein: CASSDASLLTEAFF. The whole variable domain, remainder taken from reference TRBV2 and TRBJ1-1, is EPEVTQTPSHQVTQMGQEVILRCVPISNHLYFYWYRQILGQKVEFLVSFYNNEISEKSEIFDDQFSVERPDGSNFTLKIRSTKLEDSAMYFCASSDASLLTEAFFGQGTRLTVV.

In this sample, this clonotype turned up many times. This chain joins TRBV18 and TRBJ2-7, with no clear D. V gave up 3 bases and J gave up 3 bases, with 6 bases separating them. Germline CDR1 is KGHSH and CDR2 is LQKENI. This CDR3 region has 12 residues. CDR3 loop: CASSPQNYEQYF. DNA of the CDR3: TGTGCCAGCTCACCCCAAAACTACGAGCAGTACTTC.

This clonotype has at least ten counts. The chain employs TRBV11-1 and TRBJ2-7; perhaps TRBD1 as D (6 bases). CDR1 SGHAT and CDR2 FQDESV come from the germline V gene (reference sequence). V was clipped by 5 bases and J by 4 bases, with 15 bases between them. CDR3 length: 14 residues. The CDR3: CASSPSGEFYEQYF. The CDR3 DNA sequence: TGTGCCAGCAGCCCCTCAGGGGAATTTTACGAGCAGTACTTC.

CDR3 protein: CASSLGAGDNQPQHF. The CDR3 region has the DNA TGCGCCAGCAGCTTGGGGGCTGGGGACAATCAGCCCCAGCATTTT. This rearrangement joins TRBV5-1 to TRBJ1-5; D is undetermined. The germline V gene encodes CDR1 SGHRS and CDR2 YFSETQ. V was shortened by 0 bases and J by 3 bases, with 10 bases between the two germline ends. The CDR3 covers 15 residues. The variable domain in full, completed from reference TRBV5-1 and TRBJ1-5, reads KAGVTQTPRYLIKTRGQQVTLSCSPISGHRSVSWYQQTPGQGLQFLFEYFSETQRNKGNFPGRFSGRQFSNSRSEMNVSTLELGDSALYLCASSLGAGDNQPQHFGDGTRLSIL.

This clonotype showed up many times. The rearrangement joins TRBV12-3 or TRBV12-4 to TRBJ2-7; 10 bases map to TRBD1. The CDR3 contains 15 residues. J gave up 6 bases and V 3 bases, and 8 bases lay outside the gene matches. The CDR3 DNA follows: TGTGCCAGCAGTTTTTCATCGGGACAGGGGAGCGAGCAGTACTTC. This sequence encodes CASSFSSGQGSEQYF.

The chain links TRBV2 to TRBJ1-1; possibly TRBD1 for D (5 bases). The CDR3 spans 14 residues. The germline V gene encodes CDR1 SNHLY and CDR2 FYNNEI. V lost 6 bases and J lost 5, with 16 bases in between. The CDR3 DNA follows: TGTGCCAGCAGCCGGGACCGCGGCCGGACTGAAGCTTTCTTT. This codes for CASSRDRGRTEAFF. Filled out from reference TRBV2 and TRBJ1-1, the complete variable domain reads EPEVTQTPSHQVTQMGQEVILRCVPISNHLYFYWYRQILGQKVEFLVSFYNNEISEKSEIFDDQFSVERPDGSNFTLKIRSTKLEDSAMYFCASSRDRGRTEAFFGQGTRLTVV.

A few counts support this clonotype. The gene calls are TRBV18 and TRBJ1-2; a possible D gene is TRBD1 (6 bases). V was cut by 0 bases and J by 7 bases, with 15 bases left in between. Germline V gene sequence: CDR1 KGHSH, CDR2 LQKENI. The CDR3 contains 15 residues. This chain's CDR3 is CASSPPTDSDPGYTF. The CDR3 nucleotides are TGTGCCAGCTCACCACCGACGGACAGCGATCCTGGCTACACCTTC.

The chain has TRBV9 and TRBJ2-7; D is undetermined. This CDR3 comprises 14 residues. V shed 0 bases and J shed 2 bases, with 9 bases lying between them. Germline CDR1 SGDLS, CDR2 YYNGEE. The DNA of the CDR3 is TGTGCCAGCAGCGTAGATGCGTTTACCTACGAGCAGTACTTC. It yields the protein CASSVDAFTYEQYF.

CDR3 region: CAWSSTGNQPQHF. CDR3 in DNA: TGTGCCTGGAGTTCCACAGGGAATCAGCCCCAGCATTTT. The chain couples TRBV30 to TRBJ1-5; maybe TRBD1 (6 bases). V lost 2 bases, J lost 4 bases, and 9 bases lay in between. This CDR3 is built from 13 residues. The V gene's germline CDR1 is GTSNPN and CDR2 SVGIG (reference sequence). Drawing the rest from reference TRBV30 and TRBJ1-5, the complete variable domain is SQTIHQWPATLVQPVGSPLSLECTVEGTSNPNLYWYRQAAGRGLQLLFYSVGIGQISSEVPQNLSASRPQDRQFILSSKKLLLSDSGFYLCAWSSTGNQPQHFGDGTRLSIL.

This clonotype has a count of ten or more. The chain recombines TRBV20-1 with TRBJ1-5; D might be TRBD1 (6 bases). V dropped 6 bases and J dropped 4 bases, with 19 bases sitting between them. CDR3 length equals 15 residues. CDR1 and CDR2 from the germline V gene are DFQATT and SNEGSKA (reference sequence). The CDR3 nucleotides are TGCAGTGCCAGGCCGGCAGGGGCGTTTAATCAGCCCCAGCATTTT. Translation gives CSARPAGAFNQPQHF.

This clonotype has at least ten counts. DNA for the CDR3: TGTGCCAGCTGGCATGGGGGCGGAGCCTACGAGCAGTACTTC. Residues: CASWHGGGAYEQYF. This chain uses TRBV2 with TRBJ2-7; a possible D gene is TRBD1 (6 bases). V lost 8 bases, J lost 2 bases, and 16 bases lay in between. CDR3 length: 14 residues. CDR1 is SNHLY and CDR2 is FYNNEI in the germline V gene.

This clonotype has a count of ten or more. CDR3 in amino acids: CASGGRLAGRSSYNEQFF. The CDR3 nucleotides read TGTGCCAGCGGGGGGCGACTAGCGGGGAGAAGCTCCTACAATGAGCAGTTCTTC. The rearrangement joins TRBV7-8 to TRBJ2-1; 11 bases are shared with TRBD2. V lost 8 bases and J lost 0; bases outside the gene matches: 12. Germline CDR1 and CDR2: SGHVS and FQNEAQ. This CDR3 has 18 residues.

This clonotype was seen many times. This chain links TRBV9 with TRBJ2-7; 8 bases are a match to TRBD1. This CDR3 has 14 amino acids. Trimming took 1 base from V and 2 from J; bases not matched to a gene: 2. Germline V gene data show CDR1 as SGDLS and CDR2 as YYNGEE. Here the CDR3 reads CASSVSDRAYEQYF. The CDR3 DNA reads as TGTGCCAGCAGCGTATCGGACAGGGCCTACGAGCAGTACTTC. The variable domain in full, completed from reference TRBV9 and TRBJ2-7, reads DSGVTQTPKHLITATGQRVTLRCSPRSGDLSVYWYQQSLDQGLQFLIQYYNGEERAKGNILERFSAQQFPDLHSELNLSSLELGDSALYFCASSVSDRAYEQYFGPGTRLTVT.

This clonotype came up many times. The V and J genes are TRBV3-1 and TRBJ2-7; D is perhaps TRBD1 or TRBD2 (5 bases each). CDR3 length: 16 residues. Trimming pared 1 base from V and 5 bases from J, leaving 18 bases between. The germline V gene has CDR1 LGHDT and CDR2 YNNKEL (reference sequence). This CDR3 is CASSQVATRTRHEQYF. In DNA form, the CDR3 reads TGTGCCAGCAGCCAAGTAGCGACGAGGACACGACACGAGCAGTACTTC.